This T cell receptor (beta chain) was identified in a study of blood T cell repertoires in COVID-19. On the study more broadly: Acute and convalescent COVID-19 samples came from the United States, Italy and Spain. T cells, B-cell-depleted T cells, or PBMCs supplied cDNA or gDNA.

In Cohort 3, a recovered donor had either two negative PCRs, clearance, or symptom resolution. Clones were sequenced by immunoSEQ multiplex PCR, and TCRdb holds only the in-frame ones, with some missing. The sample records over 250,000 clones, over 85% being singletons. Trimming shortened V by 0 bases and J by 5 bases, and 10 bases separated the two germline ends. Germline lookup yields CDR1 GTSNPN and CDR2 SVGIG (reference sequence). This CDR3 is 13 amino acids long. The V gene is TRBV30, the J gene TRBJ1-2; possible D gene TRBD1, 5 bases. The sample taken for sequencing was PBMCs or T cells enriched from blood (not recorded which). The sequence was obtained from a woman aged 55-69 years who had recovered from COVID-19. In DNA, the CDR3 is TGTGCCTGGAGTGTAATAAAGGGGTATGGCTACACCTTC. This gives the protein CAWSVIKGYGYTF.